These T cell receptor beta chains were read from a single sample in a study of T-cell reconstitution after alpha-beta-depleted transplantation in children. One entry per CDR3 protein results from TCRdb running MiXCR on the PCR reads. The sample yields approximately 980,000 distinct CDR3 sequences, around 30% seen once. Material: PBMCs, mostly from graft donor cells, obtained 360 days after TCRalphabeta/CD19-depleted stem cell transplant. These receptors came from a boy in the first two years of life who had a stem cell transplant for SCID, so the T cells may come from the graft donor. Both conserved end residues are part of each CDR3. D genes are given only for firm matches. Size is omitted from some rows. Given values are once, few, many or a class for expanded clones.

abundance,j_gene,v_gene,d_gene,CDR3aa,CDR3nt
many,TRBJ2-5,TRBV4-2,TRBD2,CASSQFLAGGLQETQYF,TGTGCCAGCAGCCAATTCTTGGCGGGGGGGTTGCAAGAGACCCAGTACTTC
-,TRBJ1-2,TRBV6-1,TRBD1,CASTRSGTGRGYTF,TGTGCCAGCACTCGCTCCGGGACAGGGAGAGGCTACACCTTC
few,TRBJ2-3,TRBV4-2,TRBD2,CASSQTSGPPGDTQYF,TGTGCCAGCAGCCAAACTAGCGGGCCACCCGGGGATACGCAGTATTTT
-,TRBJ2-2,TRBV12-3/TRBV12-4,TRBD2,CASSKTSGGTTGELFF,TGTGCCAGCAGCAAGACTAGCGGGGGGACCACCGGGGAGCTGTTTTTT
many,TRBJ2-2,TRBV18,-,CASSSDSVLVTGELFF,TGTGCCAGCTCATCGGACAGCGTACTGGTCACCGGGGAGCTGTTTTTT
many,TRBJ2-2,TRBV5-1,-,CASSFAPTGELFF,TGCGCCAGCAGCTTTGCCCCCACCGGGGAGCTGTTTTTT
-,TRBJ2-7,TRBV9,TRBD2,CASGSGGSKDEQYF,TGTGCCAGCGGGTCGGGGGGTTCAAAGGACGAGCAGTACTTC
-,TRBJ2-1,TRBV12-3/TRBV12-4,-,CAIIRRGGSYNEQFF,TGTGCAATCATAAGAAGGGGGGGCTCCTACAATGAGCAGTTCTTC
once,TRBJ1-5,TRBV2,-,CASNSRAGVNQPQHF,TGTGCCAGCAACTCTCGGGCAGGGGTCAATCAGCCCCAGCATTTT
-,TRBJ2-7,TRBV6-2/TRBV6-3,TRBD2,CASSDDGPGGFYEQYF,TGTGCCAGCAGCGACGACGGACCGGGGGGTTTTTACGAGCAGTACTTC
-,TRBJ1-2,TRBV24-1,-,CATSPGELYGYTF,TGTGCCACCAGTCCCGGGGAATTATATGGCTACACCTTC
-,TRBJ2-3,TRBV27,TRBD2,CASSSGLAGVWTDTQYF,TGTGCCAGCAGTTCCGGACTAGCGGGGGTGTGGACAGATACGCAGTATTTT
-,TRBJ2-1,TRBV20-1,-,CSARALNEQFF,TGCAGTGCTAGAGCGCTTAATGAGCAGTTCTTC
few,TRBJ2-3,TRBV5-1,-,CASSSRGDFRGTDTQYF,TGCGCCAGCAGCTCTCGAGGGGACTTTAGGGGAACAGATACGCAGTATTTT
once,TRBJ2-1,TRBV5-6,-,CASSSIKQVDHFHNEQFF,TGTGCCAGCAGCTCCATCAAACAGGTAGACCACTTCCACAATGAGCAGTTCTTC
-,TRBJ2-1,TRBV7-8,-,CASSLPSDRSSYNEQFF,TGTGCCAGCAGCTTACCTAGCGACAGGAGCTCCTACAATGAGCAGTTCTTC
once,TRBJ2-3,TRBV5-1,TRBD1,CASSLAVTGGDTQYF,TGCGCCAGCAGCTTGGCCGTGACAGGGGGAGATACGCAGTATTTT
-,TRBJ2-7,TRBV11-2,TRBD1,CASSLGTGEPYEQYF,TGTGCCAGCAGCTTAGGGACAGGGGAACCCTACGAGCAGTACTTC
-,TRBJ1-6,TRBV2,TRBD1,CASRATGFYNSPLHF,TGTGCCAGTCGAGCGACAGGGTTTTATAATTCACCCCTCCACTTT
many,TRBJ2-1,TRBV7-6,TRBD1,CASSLGTGGNEQFF,TGTGCCAGCAGCTTAGGGACAGGGGGCAATGAGCAGTTCTTC
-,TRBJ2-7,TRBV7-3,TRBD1,CASSTPGQGAESSYEQYF,TGTGCCAGCAGCACTCCGGGACAGGGGGCGGAGAGCTCCTACGAGCAGTACTTC
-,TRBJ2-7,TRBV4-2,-,CASSQLGDFNYEQYF,TGTGCCAGCAGCCAACTCGGGGACTTCAACTACGAGCAGTACTTC
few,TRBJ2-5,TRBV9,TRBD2,CASSVVGSGGPIRRRETQYF,TGTGCCAGCAGCGTAGTAGGTAGCGGGGGGCCAATCCGCCGGAGAGAGACCCAGTACTTC
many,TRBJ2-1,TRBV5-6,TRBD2,CASSLMTSGGTRSYNEQFF,TGTGCCAGCAGCTTGATGACTAGCGGGGGGACCCGCTCCTACAATGAGCAGTTCTTC
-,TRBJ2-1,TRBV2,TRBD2,CASSGHLAGDNEQFF,TGTGCCAGCAGTGGACACCTAGCGGGGGACAATGAGCAGTTCTTC
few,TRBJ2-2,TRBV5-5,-,CASSLVVGANTGELFF,TGTGCCAGCAGCTTGGTGGTCGGAGCGAACACCGGGGAGCTGTTTTTT
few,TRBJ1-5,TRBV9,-,CAHKTSGDQPQHF,TGTGCCCACAAGACCTCGGGGGATCAGCCCCAGCATTTT
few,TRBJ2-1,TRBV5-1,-,CASSSPGLYNEQFF,TGCGCCAGCAGCTCCCCGGGACTTTACAATGAGCAGTTCTTC
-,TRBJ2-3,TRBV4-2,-,CASSQGRRTDTQYF,TGTGCCAGCAGCCAAGGAAGGAGAACAGATACGCAGTATTTT
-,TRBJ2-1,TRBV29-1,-,CSVEDNRRADNEQFF,TGCAGCGTTGAAGATAATAGGAGGGCGGACAATGAGCAGTTCTTC
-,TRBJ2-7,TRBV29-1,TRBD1,CSVEDPGQGNEQYF,TGCAGCGTTGAAGATCCGGGACAGGGGAACGAGCAGTACTTC
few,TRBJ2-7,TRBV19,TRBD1,CASSKQGQGYEQYF,TGTGCCAGTAGTAAGCAGGGACAGGGCTACGAGCAGTACTTC
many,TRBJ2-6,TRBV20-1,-,CSASAGANVLTF,TGCAGTGCTAGTGCTGGGGCCAACGTCCTGACTTTC
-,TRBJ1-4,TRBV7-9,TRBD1,CASSLVPDRDAEKLFF,TGTGCCAGCAGCTTAGTTCCGGACAGGGATGCGGAAAAACTGTTTTTT
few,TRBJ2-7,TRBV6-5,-,CASSYGQGIYEQYF,TGTGCCAGCAGTTACGGTCAGGGAATTTACGAGCAGTACTTC
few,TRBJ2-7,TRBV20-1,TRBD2,CSVRLAAEQYF,TGCAGTGTACGACTAGCGGCCGAGCAGTACTTC
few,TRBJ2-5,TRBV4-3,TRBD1,CASSQGPGQQETQYF,TGCGCCAGCAGCCAGGGTCCGGGACAGCAAGAGACCCAGTACTTC